A selection of T cell receptor beta chains follows, all from one sample in a study of cytomegalovirus exposure and HLA in healthy donors. Assay used: immunoSEQ multiplex PCR; TCRdb lists only in-frame clones, some missing. This sample has 110,000 to 150,000 clones, with 76% found just once. The sample comprised PBMCs. These receptors were obtained from a man younger than 35 in good health and CMV-seronegative. CDR3s include the opening cysteine and the closing phenylalanine or tryptophan. Fields, in order: J gene, CDR3 length, V gene, D gene, clone size, CDR3 DNA, CDR3 protein. The D gene is left open where the match is weak. Clone size appears in some rows only: once, few, many, or a class for an expanded clone.

J: TRBJ2-3; length: 14; V: TRBV6-1; D: .; size: .; DNA: TGTGCCAGCAGTCCAGGGGGGAGCACAGATACGCAGTATTTT; CDR3: CASSPGGSTDTQYF
J: TRBJ2-7; length: 15; V: TRBV19; D: TRBD1; size: .; DNA: TGTGCCAGTAGTGTCGGACAGGGGCACACCTACGAGCAGTACTTC; CDR3: CASSVGQGHTYEQYF
J: TRBJ1-1; length: 13; V: TRBV13; D: .; size: once; DNA: TGTGCCAGCAGCTTAGTCAGGAACACTGAAGCTTTCTTT; CDR3: CASSLVRNTEAFF
J: TRBJ2-3; length: 13; V: TRBV7-2; D: .; size: .; DNA: TGTGCCAGCAGCATGGTACAGACAGATACGCAGTATTTT; CDR3: CASSMVQTDTQYF
J: TRBJ2-5; length: 14; V: TRBV27; D: TRBD1; size: .; DNA: TGTGCCAGCAGTTGGGGACAGGGGCAAGAGACCCAGTACTTC; CDR3: CASSWGQGQETQYF
J: TRBJ2-7; length: 14; V: TRBV19; D: TRBD2; size: few; DNA: TGTGCCAGTAGTATCGGACTAGCGGGAGTTGAGCAGTACTTC; CDR3: CASSIGLAGVEQYF
J: TRBJ2-1; length: 16; V: TRBV7-9; D: TRBD1; size: few; DNA: TGTGCCAGCAGCTTAGGGGACAGTGAATATTATGGTGAGCAGTTCTTC; CDR3: CASSLGDSEYYGEQFF
J: TRBJ1-6; length: 18; V: TRBV5-1; D: .; size: .; DNA: TGCGCCAGCAGCCCGCGGGACCTGGAGAGCTCCTATAATTCACCCCTCCACTTT; CDR3: CASSPRDLESSYNSPLHF
J: TRBJ2-2; length: 15; V: TRBV9; D: TRBD2; size: .; DNA: TGTGCCAGCAGCGCGGGACTAGCGGGGGGGGAGGAGCTGTTTTTT; CDR3: CASSAGLAGGEELFF
J: TRBJ1-1; length: 12; V: TRBV28; D: .; size: .; DNA: TGTGCCAGCAGCCAGGGGTTGACTGAAGCTTTCTTT; CDR3: CASSQGLTEAFF
J: TRBJ2-2; length: 16; V: TRBV5-1; D: TRBD1; size: .; DNA: TGCGCCAGCAGCTCCCGAGCGGACAGGGCCACCGGGGAGCTGTTTTTT; CDR3: CASSSRADRATGELFF
J: TRBJ2-7; length: 15; V: TRBV18; D: TRBD2; size: .; DNA: TGTGCCAGCTCCCAGGGAGCGGGAGGGGCCTACGAGCAGTACTTC; CDR3: CASSQGAGGAYEQYF
J: TRBJ2-3; length: 14; V: TRBV7-7; D: .; size: .; DNA: TGTGCCAGCAGCTTAGCGCACGGGACAGATACGCAGTATTTT; CDR3: CASSLAHGTDTQYF
J: TRBJ2-3; length: 14; V: TRBV19; D: .; size: once; DNA: TGTGCCAGTAGTCCAAGACAGAGCACAGATACGCAGTATTTT; CDR3: CASSPRQSTDTQYF
J: TRBJ2-5; length: 15; V: TRBV2; D: TRBD2; size: few; DNA: TGTGCCAGCAGAAGCGAGCTAGCGGGCCAAGAGACCCAGTACTTC; CDR3: CASRSELAGQETQYF
J: TRBJ1-1; length: 15; V: TRBV11-1; D: TRBD1; size: .; DNA: TGTGCCAGCAGCCCCGGACAGGGGGCGCGCACTGAAGCTTTCTTT; CDR3: CASSPGQGARTEAFF
J: TRBJ1-4; length: 14; V: TRBV6-1; D: .; size: .; DNA: TGTGCCAGCAGTCTGGCATCATCCAATGAAAAACTGTTTTTT; CDR3: CASSLASSNEKLFF
J: TRBJ2-6; length: 18; V: TRBV27; D: .; size: .; DNA: TGTGCCAGCAGTTTATCTATACTTAGGAGCTCTGGGGCCAACGTCCTGACTTTC; CDR3: CASSLSILRSSGANVLTF
J: TRBJ2-5; length: 15; V: TRBV5-6; D: .; size: .; DNA: TGTGCCAGCAGCCCCCCGCAGGCCATAGAAGAGACCCAGTACTTC; CDR3: CASSPPQAIEETQYF
J: TRBJ2-1; length: 16; V: TRBV11-2; D: TRBD2; size: .; DNA: TGTGCCAGCAGCTACGGGACTAGCGGGGGGCGAAGTGAGCAGTTCTTC; CDR3: CASSYGTSGGRSEQFF
J: TRBJ2-7; length: 16; V: TRBV19; D: .; size: few; DNA: TGTGCCAGTAGTGACTACAGCGGGTCGAGTCACTACGAGCAGTACTTC; CDR3: CASSDYSGSSHYEQYF
J: TRBJ2-7; length: 13; V: TRBV7-9; D: .; size: .; DNA: TGTGCCAGCAGCTTAACCGGGGTCGGCGAGCAGTACTTC; CDR3: CASSLTGVGEQYF
J: TRBJ1-1; length: 15; V: TRBV18; D: .; size: .; DNA: TGTGCCAGCTCACCATACAGGGCCGAGGACACTGAAGCTTTCTTT; CDR3: CASSPYRAEDTEAFF
J: TRBJ1-1; length: 17; V: TRBV5-1; D: TRBD1; size: .; DNA: TGCGCCAGCAGCTTAGTACAGGGGGCAGAGGGAAGCACTGAAGCTTTCTTT; CDR3: CASSLVQGAEGSTEAFF
J: TRBJ1-2; length: 12; V: TRBV5-1; D: .; size: .; DNA: TGCGCCAGCAGCGCGGGGGACTATGGCTACACCTTC; CDR3: CASSAGDYGYTF
J: TRBJ2-5; length: 13; V: TRBV29-1; D: .; size: .; DNA: TGCAGCGTTGAAAGGTCCCAGGGAGAGACCCAGTACTTC; CDR3: CSVERSQGETQYF
J: TRBJ1-2; length: 15; V: TRBV2; D: TRBD1; size: .; DNA: TGTGCCAGCAGTGTACTCCAGGGGGCGAATTATGGCTACACCTTC; CDR3: CASSVLQGANYGYTF
J: TRBJ2-5; length: 17; V: TRBV7-9; D: .; size: .; DNA: TGTGCCAGCAGGGTCTCGGCGACGGGAGACGTGGGAAAGACCCAGTACTTC; CDR3: CASRVSATGDVGKTQYF
J: TRBJ1-2; length: 15; V: TRBV5-1; D: .; size: .; DNA: TGCGCCAGCAGGGAAGATAGTAGCCTCACCAGAGGCTACACCTTC; CDR3: CASREDSSLTRGYTF
J: TRBJ1-3; length: 16; V: TRBV6-5; D: TRBD1; size: .; DNA: TGTGCCAGCAGTTTCACCCGACAGGGGGGAGGAAACACCATATATTTT; CDR3: CASSFTRQGGGNTIYF
J: TRBJ2-1; length: 17; V: TRBV5-4; D: TRBD2; size: .; DNA: TGTGCCAGCAGCCTGGGACTAGCGGGGGCTTCCTACAATGAGCAGTTCTTC; CDR3: CASSLGLAGASYNEQFF
J: TRBJ2-3; length: 18; V: TRBV7-9; D: .; size: .; DNA: TGTGCCAGCAGCTTAGTGAACAGGCCATCAACGTTCACAGATACGCAGTATTTT; CDR3: CASSLVNRPSTFTDTQYF
J: TRBJ2-7; length: 14; V: TRBV6-1; D: TRBD1; size: few; DNA: TGTGCCAGCAGGAGGGGACAGGCGAGCTACGAGCAGTACTTC; CDR3: CASRRGQASYEQYF
J: TRBJ2-2; length: 16; V: TRBV4-1; D: .; size: .; DNA: TGCGCCAGCAGCCAGGACGGGAGTCTTAACACCGGGGAGCTGTTTTTT; CDR3: CASSQDGSLNTGELFF
J: TRBJ2-2; length: 17; V: TRBV19; D: TRBD2; size: .; DNA: TGTGCCAGTATTCCACCGGGACTAGCCTCAAGCACCGGGGAGCTGTTTTTT; CDR3: CASIPPGLASSTGELFF
J: TRBJ2-2; length: 18; V: TRBV10-3; D: TRBD2; size: .; DNA: TGTGCCATCAGTGAGTCCGGCAGCGGGGGCCCTAACACCGGGGAGCTGTTTTTT; CDR3: CAISESGSGGPNTGELFF
J: TRBJ1-2; length: 14; V: TRBV27; D: .; size: .; DNA: TGTGCCAGCAGTTTAGACAGCGCTAACTATGGCTACACCTTC; CDR3: CASSLDSANYGYTF
J: TRBJ1-3; length: 17; V: TRBV4-1; D: .; size: .; DNA: TGCGCCAGCAGCCAAGACTGGGGTGACAGCTCTGGAAACACCATATATTTT; CDR3: CASSQDWGDSSGNTIYF
J: TRBJ2-1; length: 16; V: TRBV6-6; D: TRBD1; size: .; DNA: TGTGCCAGCAGTCAACCGAGGGGACAGGGAAGCGATGAGCAGTTCTTC; CDR3: CASSQPRGQGSDEQFF
J: TRBJ1-5; length: 15; V: TRBV7-6; D: .; size: few; DNA: TGTGCCAGCAGCAATACGCCAGGGGCATATCAGCCCCAGCATTTT; CDR3: CASSNTPGAYQPQHF
J: TRBJ1-1; length: 17; V: TRBV4-2; D: .; size: .; DNA: TGTGCCAGCAGCCAAGTCCTGGGGGGGGGCGGAAGCACTGAAGCTTTCTTT; CDR3: CASSQVLGGGGSTEAFF
J: TRBJ2-3; length: 15; V: TRBV5-1; D: .; size: .; DNA: TGCGCCAGCAGCGTGTCGAGCACGAGCACAGATACGCAGTATTTT; CDR3: CASSVSSTSTDTQYF
J: TRBJ2-3; length: 15; V: TRBV18; D: TRBD2; size: few; DNA: TGTGCCAGCTCTCGGAGCGGGAGAGAGGTAGATACGCAGTATTTT; CDR3: CASSRSGREVDTQYF
J: TRBJ1-1; length: 15; V: TRBV5-4; D: TRBD1; size: .; DNA: TGTGCCAGCAGCCGATCAGGGGGCACGAACACTGAAGCTTTCTTT; CDR3: CASSRSGGTNTEAFF
J: TRBJ1-2; length: 16; V: TRBV11-3; D: TRBD1; size: .; DNA: TGTGCCAGCAGCTTCGACAGGGGCTCCGCTCACTATGGCTACACCTTC; CDR3: CASSFDRGSAHYGYTF
J: TRBJ1-1; length: 13; V: TRBV6-1; D: .; size: .; DNA: TGTGCCAGCAAAGGGGTATTGAACACTGAAGCTTTCTTT; CDR3: CASKGVLNTEAFF
J: TRBJ2-2; length: 14; V: TRBV19; D: .; size: .; DNA: TGTGCCAGTAGTCCTATAGCCAATTTCGGGGAGCTGTTTTTT; CDR3: CASSPIANFGELFF
J: TRBJ1-6; length: 16; V: TRBV11-2; D: .; size: .; DNA: TGTGCCAGCAGCAAAACCCCCCAGGGTTCTAATTCACCCCTCTACTTT; CDR3: CASSKTPQGSNSPLYF
J: TRBJ1-1; length: 15; V: TRBV11-3; D: TRBD1; size: .; DNA: TGTGCCAGCAGCTATCCGACAGGGGATGTCACTGAAGCTTTCTTT; CDR3: CASSYPTGDVTEAFF
J: TRBJ2-7; length: 15; V: TRBV7-2; D: .; size: .; DNA: TGTGCCAGCAGCTTAGAAGGGTGGGAGTCGGCCGAGCAGTACTTC; CDR3: CASSLEGWESAEQYF